Below are 21 T cell receptor beta chains sequenced from a single sample in a study of preoperative IRX-2 immunotherapy in early breast cancer. Treatment reported: preoperative locoregional IRX-2 cytokine immunotherapy. TCRdb's table, derived via immunoSEQ multiplex PCR, lists solely in-frame clones and lacks some. This sample has about 27,000 clones; approximately 80% occur once, and the top ten carry about 2.4%. Source: lymph node tissue, taken before IRX-2 immunotherapy. These receptor sequences come from a human donor with breast cancer.

The DNA for the CDR3 is TGTGCCAGCAGACCGAGCCCCCCAGCAGTCTCTGGAAACACCATATATTTT. It specifies CASRPSPPAVSGNTIYF. The rearrangement uses TRBV6-8 and TRBJ1-3; the D is unclear. Deletions cut 6 bases from V and 0 bases from J, with 18 bases between. The CDR3 runs to 17 residues. Germline V gene lookup returns CDR1 MNHGY and CDR2 SAAAGT.

In its sample, this clone was seen once. J is TRBJ2-7 and V is TRBV7-1, with 7 bases lining up with TRBD1. TRBV7-1 has ORF status, its function being uncertain. V lost 4 bases, J lost 2 bases, and 11 bases stayed unmatched. The CDR3 totals 16 residues. The CDR3 protein is CASSWDSRSYTYEQYF. In DNA form, the CDR3 reads TGTGCCAGCAGCTGGGACAGTCGGTCTTATACCTACGAGCAGTACTTC.

The CDR3, as DNA: TGTGCCAGCAGCTTAGGGGAGAGCACAGATACGCAGTATTTT. As protein: CASSLGESTDTQYF. The genes are TRBV11-3 and TRBJ2-3, with D maybe TRBD2 (5 bases). Deletions cut 1 base from V and 0 bases from J, with 5 bases between. This CDR3 has 14 residues. From germline, CDR1 is SGHNT and CDR2 YENEEA. Complete variable domain (other parts from reference TRBV11-3 and TRBJ2-3): EAGVVQSPRYKIIEKKQPVAFWCNPISGHNTLYWYLQNLGQGPELLIRYENEEAVDDSQLPKDRFSAERLKGVDSTLKIQPAELGDSAVYLCASSLGESTDTQYFGPGTRLTVL.

The chain carries TRBV6-8 and TRBJ1-6; D gene ambiguous. The CDR3 sequence is 17 residues long. The V end lost 2 bases, the J end lost 0 bases, and 11 bases lay between the germline ends. Germline loops: CDR1 MNHGY, CDR2 SAAAGT. The CDR3 loop is CASSYASVGSYNSPLHF. CDR3 DNA sequence: TGTGCCAGCAGTTACGCCTCGGTGGGCTCCTATAATTCACCCCTCCACTTT.

The chain joins TRBV18 to TRBJ2-1; TRBD1 might be the D (5 bases). Per the germline V gene, CDR1 is KGHSH and CDR2 is LQKENI. V dropped 4 bases and J dropped 4 bases, with 5 bases sitting between them. This CDR3 has 12 residues. The CDR3, as DNA: TGTGCCAGCTCACAGGGGTACAATGAGCAGTTCTTC. Residues: CASSQGYNEQFF.

This clone was counted only a few times. V is TRBV11-3 and J is TRBJ1-5, with D perhaps matching TRBD1 (5 bases). The CDR3 is made up of 14 amino acids. The ends were cut back, 5 bases at V and 3 bases at J, with 11 bases in the middle. Looked up from germline, CDR1 is SGHNT and CDR2 is YENEEA. CDR3 region: CASSHDSLNQPQHF. CDR3 DNA sequence: TGTGCCAGCAGCCACGACAGCCTCAATCAGCCCCAGCATTTT.

This chain links TRBV14 with TRBJ1-2; 7 bases line up with TRBD1. The CDR3 has 14 amino acids. From germline, CDR1 is SGHDN and CDR2 FVKESK. V trimming: 3 bases; J trimming: 7 bases; junction bases outside the gene matches: 8. The CDR3 reads CASSQWQGVLGYTF. CDR3 in DNA: TGTGCCAGCAGCCAGTGGCAGGGGGTTCTTGGCTACACCTTC. Full variable domain (rest looked up from reference TRBV14 and TRBJ1-2): EAGVTQFPSHSVIEKGQTVTLRCDPISGHDNLYWYRRVMGKEIKFLLHFVKESKQDESGMPNNRFLAERTGGTYSTLKVQPAELEDSGVYFCASSQWQGVLGYTFGSGTRLTVV.

In its sample, this clone was seen once. CDR3 protein: CASSFRDPRSSEAFF. DNA of the CDR3: TGTGCCAGCAGCTTCCGGGACCCTCGATCTTCTGAAGCTTTCTTT. The chain joins TRBV11-3 to TRBJ1-1, with a possible D match to TRBD1 (5 bases). Trimming removed 3 bases at V and 6 bases at J, with 17 bases between. CDR1 is SGHNT, CDR2 YENEEA, per germline. This CDR3 contains 15 residues.

The J gene is TRBJ1-5, the V gene TRBV19; no definite D call. V lost 5 bases and J 3 bases, leaving 14 bases between the germline ends. This CDR3 contains 15 residues. The germline CDR1 and CDR2 sequences are LNHDA and SQIVND (reference sequence). The CDR3 nucleotides read TGTGCCAGTAGTCCCGCCGGCCAAGACAATCAGCCCCAGCATTTT. As protein: CASSPAGQDNQPQHF.

This clone was found a few times. The chain recombines TRBV6-8 with TRBJ2-2; a possible D gene is TRBD2 (5 bases). CDR1 MNHGY and CDR2 SAAAGT come from the germline V gene. V lost 5 bases and J lost 7, with 14 bases in between. The CDR3 is made up of 14 amino acids. CDR3: CASSEFVGVGELFF. CDR3 nucleotide sequence: TGTGCCAGCAGTGAGTTTGTCGGGGTCGGGGAGCTGTTTTTT.

This clone has just one count. V usage is TRBV27 and J usage is TRBJ1-6; D is possibly TRBD1 (5 bases). V dropped 0 bases and J dropped 4 bases, with 10 bases sitting between them. Germline CDR1 and CDR2: MNHEY and SMNVEV (reference sequence). The length of the CDR3 is 16 residues. CDR3 bases: TGTGCCAGCAGTTTATCGGGACCCAGGTATAATTCACCCCTCCACTTT. This encodes CASSLSGPRYNSPLHF.

This chain connects TRBV11-3 to TRBJ2-7; 7 bases align to TRBD1. The V and J ends lost 5 bases and 5 bases, in that order; junction bases with no gene match: 12. Germline V lookup: CDR1 SGHNT, CDR2 YENEEA. The CDR3 covers 15 residues. CDR3 residues: CASSVRSDRDHEQYF. In DNA form, the CDR3 reads TGTGCCAGCAGCGTAAGGAGTGACAGGGATCACGAGCAGTACTTC. Looking up the rest from reference TRBV11-3 and TRBJ2-7 gives the full variable domain: EAGVVQSPRYKIIEKKQPVAFWCNPISGHNTLYWYLQNLGQGPELLIRYENEEAVDDSQLPKDRFSAERLKGVDSTLKIQPAELGDSAVYLCASSVRSDRDHEQYFGPGTRLTVT.

There are a few counts of this clone. The chain combines TRBV11-3 with TRBJ2-3; TRBD2 matches at 11 bases. CDR3 length: 17 amino acids. In germline, CDR1 is SGHNT, CDR2 YENEEA. V was clipped by 5 bases and J by 0 bases; unmatched bases: 7. CDR3 coding DNA: TGTGCCAGCAGCAGATGGACTAGCGGGCTTAGCACAGATACGCAGTATTTT. It encodes CASSRWTSGLSTDTQYF. The full variable domain, rest sourced from reference TRBV11-3 and TRBJ2-3, is EAGVVQSPRYKIIEKKQPVAFWCNPISGHNTLYWYLQNLGQGPELLIRYENEEAVDDSQLPKDRFSAERLKGVDSTLKIQPAELGDSAVYLCASSRWTSGLSTDTQYFGPGTRLTVL.

The J gene is TRBJ1-2, the V gene TRBV5-1; 7 bases are a match to TRBD1. Germline-derived CDR1 and CDR2 are SGHRS and YFSETQ. Trimming cost V 2 bases and J 4 bases; bases outside gene matches: 11. The CDR3 loop spans 16 amino acids. CDR3 nucleotides: TGCGCCAGCAGCTTATTACCCTCGACAGGGAGCTATGGCTACACCTTC. Its protein product is CASSLLPSTGSYGYTF.

The DNA for the CDR3 is TGCAGCGTTGAAGGGACTGGGGTCCCAGAGACCCAGTACTTC. Translation gives CSVEGTGVPETQYF. The V call is TRBV29-1, the J call TRBJ2-5; D is possibly TRBD2 (5 bases). Germline assignment: CDR1 SQVTM and CDR2 ANQGSEA. This CDR3 comprises 14 residues. Trimming left V 1 base short and J 4 bases short, with 13 bases between.

V gene TRBV6-8 combines with J gene TRBJ1-6, with a possible D match to TRBD1 (6 bases). This CDR3 spans 14 amino acids. V was shortened by 2 bases and J by 7 bases, with 9 bases between the two germline ends. Per the germline V gene, CDR1 is MNHGY and CDR2 is SAAAGT. The CDR3, as DNA: TGTGCCAGCAGTTACACAGGGTGGAATTCACCCCTCCACTTT. Translated, it gives CASSYTGWNSPLHF.

This chain connects TRBV18 to TRBJ1-4; no definite D call. Germline values: CDR1 KGHSH, CDR2 LQKENI. The length of the CDR3 is 13 residues. The V end lost 3 bases, the J end lost 4 bases, and 6 bases lay between the germline ends. CDR3 in amino acids: CASSPGFNEKLFF. The CDR3 DNA follows: TGTGCCAGCTCACCGGGATTTAATGAAAAACTGTTTTTT.

The chain employs TRBV6-8 and TRBJ2-1; the match to TRBD1 covers 8 bases. The length of the CDR3 is 12 residues. Unmatched junction bases numbered 6, after V lost 10 bases and J lost 7 bases. Germline V gene data show CDR1 as MNHGY and CDR2 as SAAAGT. The CDR3 protein is CAITGTGNEQFF. The CDR3 DNA sequence: TGTGCCATCACCGGGACAGGTAATGAGCAGTTCTTC.

This chain connects TRBV11-3 to TRBJ2-7, with D perhaps matching TRBD1 (7 bases). Trimming cost V 7 bases and J 0 bases, with 13 bases left between them. CDR1 and CDR2 from the germline V gene are SGHNT and YENEEA. This CDR3 is 14 amino acids long. The CDR3 bases are TGTGCCAGCACCTGGGGGGACAGCTCCTACGAGCAGTACTTC. Its translation: CASTWGDSSYEQYF. Drawing the rest from reference TRBV11-3 and TRBJ2-7, the complete variable domain is EAGVVQSPRYKIIEKKQPVAFWCNPISGHNTLYWYLQNLGQGPELLIRYENEEAVDDSQLPKDRFSAERLKGVDSTLKIQPAELGDSAVYLCASTWGDSSYEQYFGPGTRLTVT.

The chain couples TRBV22-1 to TRBJ2-2. TRBV22-1 has pseudogene status. The CDR3 is 15 amino acids. CDR3 sequence reads: CASSLRTGPTGELFF. The CDR3 coding sequence is TGTGCCAGCAGCTTAAGGACGGGCCCCACCGGGGAGCTGTTTTTT.

V usage is TRBV7-1 and J usage is TRBJ1-2; 8 bases align to TRBD1. TRBV7-1 is placed among ORFs of uncertain function. This CDR3 comprises 13 residues. V shed 5 bases, J shed 4 bases, and the junction held 3 bases outside the gene matches. CDR3 sequence reads: CASSGQGFYGYTF. The CDR3 DNA reads as TGTGCCAGCAGCGGACAGGGTTTCTATGGCTACACCTTC.